A selection of T cell receptor beta chains follows, all from one sample in a study of T cells of healthy individuals. TCRdb re-called the 5' RACE reads with MiXCR, one entry per CDR3 protein. In the table there are tens of thousands of distinct CDR3 sequences, roughly 14% of which are singletons. These receptors were collected from a human donor in good health. The CDR3 runs from the conserved cysteine through the conserved F or W. A D gene is named only where the DNA matches it firmly. Not all rows give a size; the values are once, few, many and, for expanded clones, a class.

TRBJ2-5,13,.,many,TRBV6-1,CASSVDWGETQYF,TGTGCCAGCAGTGTGGATTGGGGGGAGACCCAGTACTTC
TRBJ2-2,16,TRBD1,few,TRBV9,CASSVGQGTSTGELFF,TGTGCCAGCAGCGTCGGACAGGGGACTTCCACCGGGGAGCTGTTTTTT
TRBJ1-1,13,TRBD1,.,TRBV7-9,CASSRTGDTEAFF,TGTGCCAGCAGCCGAACAGGGGACACTGAAGCTTTCTTT
TRBJ2-3,15,TRBD2,many,TRBV12-3/TRBV12-4,CASTRDSGGPDTQYF,TGTGCCAGCACCCGTGACAGCGGGGGGCCAGATACGCAGTATTTT
TRBJ2-1,15,TRBD2,few,TRBV20-1,CSAGRGGVSYNEQFF,TGCAGTGCTGGGCGGGGGGGAGTCTCCTACAATGAGCAGTTCTTC
TRBJ2-3,16,TRBD1,few,TRBV19,CASRGNRGLSTDTQYF,TGTGCCAGTAGAGGGAACAGGGGGCTGAGCACAGATACGCAGTATTTT
TRBJ2-3,13,.,many,TRBV6-1,CASRGRITDTQYF,TGTGCCAGCCGGGGCCGAATCACAGATACGCAGTATTTT
TRBJ1-5,15,.,.,TRBV6-5,CASSYSWGTDQPQHF,TGTGCCAGCAGTTACTCGTGGGGAACGGATCAGCCCCAGCATTTT
TRBJ2-1,13,.,.,TRBV4-3,CASSQEVFDEQFF,TGCGCCAGCAGCCAAGAAGTGTTCGATGAGCAGTTCTTC
TRBJ1-1,14,.,few,TRBV30,CAWVRGARGTEAFF,TGTGCCTGGGTGAGGGGGGCGCGGGGCACTGAAGCTTTCTTT
TRBJ1-2,13,.,.,TRBV6-5,CASSYVDGSGYTF,TGTGCCAGCAGTTACGTCGACGGCTCTGGCTACACCTTC
TRBJ2-1,15,.,many,TRBV10-1,CASSDRTPSYNEQFF,TGCGCCAGCAGTGACCGGACACCCTCCTACAATGAGCAGTTCTTC
TRBJ1-2,11,.,.,TRBV20-1,CSARDLRSWSF,TGCAGTGCTAGAGATTTACGATCCTGGAGCTTC